This T cell receptor (beta chain) came from a study of early T cells in non-severe SARS-CoV-2 infection. Unique molecular identifiers were added to individual cDNA molecules. TCRdb ran MiXCR on the 5' RACE reads and lists one entry per CDR3 protein. The table includes 81,000 or so distinct CDR3 sequences, over 9.5% detected once. V lost 3 bases and J lost 1; bases outside the gene matches: 14. This CDR3 spans 20 amino acids. Germline V gives CDR1 SEHNR, CDR2 FQNEAQ (reference sequence). This clonotype was seen repeatedly, ten times or more. Antigen specificity is unknown. Study-level points and caveats: A preference for anti-spike CD8 responses marked VDJdb matching, which missed private and CD4 specificities.

V gene TRBV7-9 combines with J gene TRBJ2-6; the match to TRBD1 covers 8 bases. Source material: whole blood. This sequence was found in an adult who was a healthcare worker with PCR-confirmed SARS-CoV-2 infection or an uninfected control (not recorded which). The CDR3 spells CASSFFKPGQAKSGANVLTF. CDR3 in DNA: TGTGCCAGCAGCTTTTTTAAGCCGGGACAGGCAAAATCTGGGGCCAACGTCCTGACTTTC. Looking up the rest from reference TRBV7-9 and TRBJ2-6 gives the full variable domain: DTGVSQNPRHKITKRGQNVTFRCDPISEHNRLYWYRQTLGQGPEFLTYFQNEAQLEKSRLLSDRFSAERPKGSFSTLEIQRTEQGDSAMYLCASSFFKPGQAKSGANVLTFGAGSRLTVL.